These 15 T cell receptor beta chains were sequenced from one sample in a study of identical twins. TCRdb analysed the 5' RACE reads with MiXCR anew, one entry per CDR3 protein. The table lists about 220,000 distinct CDR3 sequences, around 10% of them singletons. Sequencing used memory (CD45RO+) T cells sorted from blood. Source of these receptors: a woman under 30 in good health.

The chain couples TRBV5-1 to TRBJ2-3, with 14 bases fitting TRBD2. The germline gives CDR1 SGHRS, CDR2 YFSETQ. CDR3 length: 16 residues. V gave up 4 bases and J gave up 4 bases; unmatched junction bases: 5. This chain's CDR3 is CASSPRLAGGPDTQYF. Here the CDR3 DNA reads TGCGCCAGCAGCCCCCGACTAGCGGGGGGGCCAGATACGCAGTATTTT.

In this sample, this clonotype turned up a few times. The chain employs TRBV9 and TRBJ1-2, with D perhaps matching TRBD1 (6 bases). Germline V lookup: CDR1 SGDLS, CDR2 YYNGEE. V lost 0 bases and J 4 bases, leaving 13 bases between the germline ends. CDR3 length: 15 amino acids. The CDR3 DNA follows: TGTGCCAGCAGCGTAGAAGACAGGACCCTCTATGGCTACACCTTC. This encodes CASSVEDRTLYGYTF.

This clonotype was seen at least ten times. Here the CDR3 reads CASSLLTETQYF. CDR3 DNA sequence: TGTGCCAGCAGTCTTTTGACGGAGACCCAGTACTTC. The J gene is TRBJ2-5, the V gene TRBV12-3 or TRBV12-4; D gene ambiguous. The V end was cut by 5 bases, the J end by 5 bases, with 9 bases between. The CDR3 sequence is 12 residues long.

This clonotype was observed many times. This CDR3 is CSVEDQGTTLISGANVLTF. In DNA, the CDR3 is TGCAGCGTTGAAGATCAGGGGACCACCCTAATCTCTGGGGCCAACGTCCTGACTTTC. This chain uses TRBV29-1 with TRBJ2-6, with a weak D call TRBD1 (6 bases). The germline V gene has CDR1 SQVTM and CDR2 ANQGSEA. With 0 bases removed from V and 0 bases from J, the gap between germline ends came to 18 bases. This CDR3 region has 19 residues. The full variable domain, with the rest looked up from reference TRBV29-1 and TRBJ2-6, is SAVISQKPSRDICQRGTSLTIQCQVDSQVTMMFWYRQQPGQSLTLIATANQGSEATYESGFVIDKFPISRPNLTFSTLTVSNMSPEDSSIYLCSVEDQGTTLISGANVLTFGAGSRLTVL.

In its sample, this clonotype was seen a few times. The J gene is TRBJ1-6, the V gene TRBV7-2; TRBD1 matches 7 bases. J lost 13 bases, V lost 2 bases, and 2 bases had no gene match. Germline lookup yields CDR1 SGHTA and CDR2 FQGNSA. The CDR3 spans 12 residues. This CDR3 is CASSLSRGPLHF. DNA for the CDR3: TGTGCCAGCAGCTTATCCAGGGGGCCCCTCCACTTT.

This chain uses TRBV4-2 with TRBJ1-4; weak D call: TRBD1 (6 bases). The CDR3 extends over 17 amino acids. V was cut by 0 bases and J by 0 bases, with 11 bases left in between. CDR1 LGHNA and CDR2 YNFKEQ come from the germline V gene. The CDR3 is CASSQEPGEATNEKLFF. CDR3 DNA: TGTGCCAGCAGCCAAGAGCCAGGGGAGGCAACTAATGAAAAACTGTTTTTT.

V and J are TRBV19 and TRBJ1-2; no reliable D call. The V end lost 8 bases, the J end lost 4 bases, and 11 bases lay between the germline ends. Germline assignment: CDR1 LNHDA and CDR2 SQIVND (reference sequence). This CDR3 is 12 amino acids long. The CDR3 is CASGVVSYGYTF. The CDR3 DNA follows: TGTGCCAGTGGAGTCGTCAGCTATGGCTACACCTTC.

This chain connects TRBV5-6 to TRBJ1-1; no clear D gene. The V gene's germline CDR1 is SGHDT and CDR2 YYEEEE. The CDR3 contains 14 residues. Trimming shortened V by 0 bases and J by 1 base, and 7 bases separated the two germline ends. This chain's CDR3 is CASSLAPGNTEAFF. The CDR3 DNA reads TGTGCCAGCAGCTTGGCTCCGGGGAACACTGAAGCTTTCTTT.

This clonotype was detected ten times or more. The rearrangement uses TRBV5-4 and TRBJ1-2, with a weak D call TRBD1 (5 bases). The CDR3 length is 14 residues. The germline gives CDR1 SGHNT, CDR2 YYREEE (reference sequence). Trimming pared 2 bases from V and 4 bases from J, leaving 12 bases between. The CDR3 DNA reads as TGTGCCAGCAGCTTTAAAGGGACCGGCTATGGCTACACCTTC. It is translated as CASSFKGTGYGYTF.

The chain is built from TRBV12-3 or TRBV12-4 and TRBJ2-7; D possibly matches TRBD1 or TRBD2 (5 bases each). The CDR3 is 14 amino acids. The V end lost 0 bases, the J end lost 2 bases, and 8 bases lay between the germline ends. The CDR3 nucleotides are TGTGCCAGCAGTTTAGCGGGGGTCCCCTACGAGCAGTACTTC. Its translation is CASSLAGVPYEQYF.

Ten or more counts support this clonotype. This sequence joins TRBV9 and TRBJ1-5; perhaps TRBD1 as D (6 bases). V lost 6 bases, J lost 3 bases, and 16 bases lay in between. The CDR3 loop spans 15 amino acids. Germline CDR1 and CDR2: SGDLS and YYNGEE. As DNA, the CDR3 is TGTGCCAGCACTCCACAGGGAGAGACCAATCAGCCCCAGCATTTT. The encoded protein is CASTPQGETNQPQHF.

In this sample, this clonotype turned up many times. This chain links TRBV28 with TRBJ2-4; tentative D call: TRBD1 (6 bases). Trimming pared 7 bases from V and 0 bases from J, leaving 16 bases between. The CDR3 extends over 16 amino acids. Per germline, CDR1 MDHEN and CDR2 SYDVKM. CDR3 protein: CASTPGQLLAKNIQYF. CDR3 nucleotide sequence: TGTGCCAGCACCCCTGGACAGTTACTAGCCAAAAACATTCAGTACTTC.

V gene TRBV13 combines with J gene TRBJ2-2; 8 nucleotides line up with TRBD2. The CDR3 sequence is 13 residues long. The ends lost 5 bases at V and 5 bases at J; junction bases unmatched: 1. Germline CDR1 is PRHDT and CDR2 is FYEKMQ (reference sequence). The CDR3 bases are TGTGCCAGCAGCCGGGAGGGAACCGGGGAGCTGTTTTTT. Translation: CASSREGTGELFF.

This clonotype was observed at least ten times. The rearrangement joins TRBV15 to TRBJ1-2, with D uncertain. The CDR3 has 14 residues. Trimming shortened V by 2 bases and J by 2 bases, and 9 bases separated the two germline ends. From germline, CDR1 is LNHNV and CDR2 YYDKDF (reference sequence). The CDR3 protein is CATSRNSWNYGYTF. The CDR3 DNA sequence: TGTGCCACCAGCAGAAACTCATGGAACTATGGCTACACCTTC.

The chain combines TRBV2 with TRBJ2-5; possible D gene TRBD2, 6 bases. Germline CDR1 reads SNHLY; CDR2 reads FYNNEI. Trimming took off 6 bases at V and 5 bases at J, with 13 bases between the two ends. The CDR3 covers 13 residues. The CDR3 sequence: CASRGDSSETQYF. CDR3 nucleotide sequence: TGTGCCAGCAGGGGGGACTCCTCGGAGACCCAGTACTTC.